These 20 T cell receptor beta chains were sequenced from one sample in a study of T cells in Graves' hyperthyroidism and ophthalmopathy. TCR beta CDR3 sequences were amplified from RNA transcripts. The HTBI primer set was used in a first-round RT-PCR of the TCR CDR3. TCRdb reprocessed the multiplex PCR reads via MiXCR and lists one record per CDR3 protein. The data contain 500,000 to 650,000 distinct CDR3 sequences, approximately 17% of them singletons. Material for sequencing was blood. The receptors originated from a woman younger than 35 with Graves' ophthalmopathy.

This clonotype has ten or more counts. The V gene is TRBV7-9, the J gene TRBJ1-2, with TRBD1 matching over 7 bases. Per the germline V gene, CDR1 is SEHNR and CDR2 is FQNEAQ (reference sequence). The CDR3 spans 16 residues. Unmatched junction bases numbered 13, after V lost 5 bases and J lost 4 bases. CDR3 DNA sequence: TGTGCCAGCAGCCCATTCCCGGGACAGATTATCTATGGCTACACCTTC. Translation gives CASSPFPGQIIYGYTF.

This clonotype showed up many times. The CDR3 nucleotides are TGTGCCAGCAGTTTTCTCCAGGATCCTAACTATGGCTACACCTTC. Amino acid sequence: CASSFLQDPNYGYTF. The chain is built from TRBV27 and TRBJ1-2; D unclear. Germline V gives CDR1 MNHEY, CDR2 SMNVEV (reference sequence). This CDR3 comprises 15 residues. Trimming pared 3 bases from V and 0 bases from J, leaving 11 bases between.

This clonotype occurred a few times. The V and J genes are TRBV20-1 and TRBJ1-6; 10 nucleotides match TRBD1. This CDR3 has 14 amino acids. V dropped 4 bases and J dropped 10; count of bases not matched to a gene: 7. Germline V lookup: CDR1 DFQATT, CDR2 SNEGSKA (reference sequence). The CDR3 coding sequence is TGCAGTGCTAAGCAGGGGACAGGGGAATCACCCCTCCACTTT. It is translated as CSAKQGTGESPLHF.

This clonotype was picked up a small number of times. This chain joins TRBV29-1 and TRBJ1-2; 12 nucleotides agree with TRBD1. With 4 bases clipped from V and 4 bases from J, the junction kept 4 bases outside the gene matches. The CDR3 totals 14 residues. Germline V lookup: CDR1 SQVTM, CDR2 ANQGSEA. The CDR3 region is CSVGGTGGGYGYTF. As DNA, the CDR3 is TGCAGCGTTGGAGGGACAGGGGGCGGCTATGGCTACACCTTC.

About this clonotype itself: A read error may explain this, as a much larger clone is one base away. The final CDR3 position lacks the conserved phenylalanine or tryptophan, pointing to a likely read error. V gene TRBV3-1 combines with J gene TRBJ2-5, with unresolved D. Germline V gene lookup returns CDR1 LGHDT and CDR2 YNNKEL (reference sequence). The V gene lost 3 bases and the J gene lost 6 bases, with 8 bases spanning the gap. CDR3 length: 12 amino acids. In DNA form, the CDR3 reads TGTGCCAGCAGCCAGGGCAGGCAGACCCAGTACTCC. This encodes CASSQGRQTQYS.

The J gene is TRBJ2-1, the V gene TRBV19, with 8 bases that match TRBD2. Losses at the gene ends were 7 bases for V and 7 bases for J; bases not matched to a gene: 9. Germline V gene sequence: CDR1 LNHDA, CDR2 SQIVND (reference sequence). The CDR3 length is 14 residues. The CDR3 nucleotides are TGTGCCAGTAACAGCGGGAGAAGTGGAAATGAGCAGTTCTTC. Translating gives CASNSGRSGNEQFF.

In this sample, this clonotype turned up many times. The chain carries TRBV7-9 and TRBJ2-1; 11 nucleotides agree with TRBD2. After removal of 3 bases from V and 5 bases from J, the junction contained 3 bases not matched to a gene. CDR1 and CDR2 from the germline V gene are SEHNR and FQNEAQ (reference sequence). CDR3 size: 15 residues. CDR3 in amino acids: CASSFKTSGDNEQFF. The CDR3 DNA is TGTGCCAGCAGCTTCAAGACTAGCGGGGACAATGAGCAGTTCTTC.

The genes are TRBV27 and TRBJ1-1; 9 bases match TRBD1. V was clipped by 4 bases and J by 5 bases; unmatched bases: 8. The V gene's germline CDR1 is MNHEY and CDR2 SMNVEV (reference sequence). This CDR3 is 15 amino acids long. DNA of the CDR3: TGTGCCAGCAGTTCCGCGACAGGGGGGCGAACTGAAGCTTTCTTT. Residues: CASSSATGGRTEAFF.

This clonotype showed up many times. The V gene is TRBV2, the J gene TRBJ2-5; D is unclear. In germline, CDR1 is SNHLY, CDR2 FYNNEI. V was trimmed by 2 bases and J by 13 bases, leaving 11 bases between them. The CDR3 sequence is 11 residues long. The CDR3 protein is CASSERTLGYF. The CDR3 region has the DNA TGTGCCAGCAGTGAAAGGACCCTGGGGTACTTC.

The CDR3, as DNA: TGTGCCAGCTCCCACGAGGGTCTAGCGGCTGGGGGCACAGATACGCAGTATTTT. This translates into CASSHEGLAAGGTDTQYF. The J gene is TRBJ2-3, the V gene TRBV28; 7 bases map to TRBD2. CDR1 and CDR2 (germline): MDHEN, SYDVKM. The CDR3 is made up of 18 amino acids. The J segment lost 1 base and the V segment lost 8 bases, leaving 18 bases of the junction unmatched. Based on the CDR3 plus reference TRBV28 and TRBJ2-3, the full variable domain is DVKVTQSSRYLVKRTGEKVFLECVQDMDHENMFWYRQDPGLGLRLIYFSYDVKMKEKGDIPEGYSVSREKKERFSLILESASTNQTSMYLCASSHEGLAAGGTDTQYFGPGTRLTVL.

This clonotype was seen at least ten times. The chain employs TRBV5-1 and TRBJ1-1, with unresolved D. Trimming took off 3 bases at V and 4 bases at J, with 10 bases between the two ends. Germline V gives CDR1 SGHRS, CDR2 YFSETQ. CDR3 size: 13 residues. CDR3 protein: CASSYDAGTEAFF. The CDR3 nucleotides read TGCGCCAGCAGCTACGACGCGGGCACTGAAGCTTTCTTT.

This clonotype has ten or more counts. The CDR3 DNA follows: TGTGCCAGCTCACCACCGCCGGGCTGGGGCACTGAAGCTTTCTTT. It translates to CASSPPPGWGTEAFF. The rearrangement joins TRBV18 to TRBJ1-1; D gene ambiguous. This CDR3 region has 15 residues. Trimming stripped 0 bases from V and 4 bases from J, with 12 bases between. Germline CDR1 reads KGHSH; CDR2 reads LQKENI.

This clonotype was observed many times. Written as DNA, the CDR3 is TGTGCCAGCAGCTTAAATTCTGGGATCTACAATGAGCAGTTCTTC. This codes for CASSLNSGIYNEQFF. This sequence joins TRBV7-3 and TRBJ2-1; D is unresolved. Trimming took 1 base from V and 3 from J, leaving 10 bases between them. CDR3 length equals 15 residues. Germline V gene sequence: CDR1 SGHTA, CDR2 FQGTGA.

The rearrangement joins TRBV6-1 to TRBJ2-3; 8 bases are shared with TRBD2. J lost 9 bases, V lost 6 bases, and 8 bases had no gene match. The CDR3 is 13 amino acids. Germline assignment: CDR1 MNHNS and CDR2 SASEGT. The CDR3 bases are TGTGCCAGCAGCTCCGAGACGGGAGGGACGCAGTATTTT. Translation: CASSSETGGTQYF.

The chain employs TRBV5-6 and TRBJ2-3; 12 positions match TRBD2. Germline trimming cut 4 bases from V and 7 bases from J; bases unmatched to any gene: 7. The CDR3 spans 15 residues. Per the germline V gene, CDR1 is SGHDT and CDR2 is YYEEEE. DNA for the CDR3: TGTGCCAGCAGCCTGCTAGCGGGGGGGACCAATACGCAGTATTTT. Its translation: CASSLLAGGTNTQYF.

The gene calls are TRBV6-2 or TRBV6-3 and TRBJ2-1; TRBD2 matches at 13 bases. This CDR3 has 14 amino acids. Germline V gene lookup returns CDR1 MNHEY and CDR2 SVGEGT. Trimming removed 7 bases from V and 8 bases from J; junction bases left unmatched: 5. CDR3 sequence reads: CASTQLAGGDEQFF. The CDR3, as DNA: TGTGCCAGCACCCAACTAGCGGGAGGGGATGAGCAGTTCTTC.

This clonotype was picked up many times. The chain combines TRBV11-2 with TRBJ2-5; 8 nucleotides align to TRBD2. Trimming at V came to 5 bases and at J to 11 bases, leaving 19 bases not matched to a gene. CDR3 length equals 16 residues. Germline-derived CDR1 and CDR2 are SGHAT and FQNNGV. CDR3 bases: TGTGCCAGCAGCCGACTGGGCGGGGGGCAAATCTATGTTCAGTACTTC. Its translation: CASSRLGGGQIYVQYF.

This clonotype was detected many times. The rearrangement joins TRBV3-1 to TRBJ2-3; 9 bases align to TRBD2. Trimming at V came to 2 bases and at J to 4 bases, leaving 7 bases not matched to a gene. Germline CDR1 reads LGHDT; CDR2 reads YNNKEL (reference sequence). The CDR3 contains 16 residues. For the CDR3, the DNA is TGTGCCAGCAGCCAAATGCGGGGGGGCCGATCAGATACGCAGTATTTT. Its translation is CASSQMRGGRSDTQYF.

This clonotype was picked up many times. The V and J genes are TRBV11-2 and TRBJ1-4; D gene unclear. Germline CDR1 SGHAT, CDR2 FQNNGV. V dropped 1 base and J dropped 0 bases, with 9 bases sitting between them. The CDR3 is made up of 16 amino acids. CDR3: CASSLGRLATNEKLFF. CDR3 coding DNA: TGTGCCAGCAGCTTAGGGCGCCTTGCAACTAATGAAAAACTGTTTTTT.

The sample holds many counts of this clonotype. The genes are TRBV28 and TRBJ1-5; D remains unclear. In germline, CDR1 is MDHEN, CDR2 SYDVKM. The CDR3 loop spans 12 amino acids. Trimming took off 9 bases at V and 3 bases at J, with 9 bases between the two ends. The CDR3 DNA is TGTGCCAGTGAAATCCTCAATCAGCCCCAGCATTTT. Translating gives CASEILNQPQHF.